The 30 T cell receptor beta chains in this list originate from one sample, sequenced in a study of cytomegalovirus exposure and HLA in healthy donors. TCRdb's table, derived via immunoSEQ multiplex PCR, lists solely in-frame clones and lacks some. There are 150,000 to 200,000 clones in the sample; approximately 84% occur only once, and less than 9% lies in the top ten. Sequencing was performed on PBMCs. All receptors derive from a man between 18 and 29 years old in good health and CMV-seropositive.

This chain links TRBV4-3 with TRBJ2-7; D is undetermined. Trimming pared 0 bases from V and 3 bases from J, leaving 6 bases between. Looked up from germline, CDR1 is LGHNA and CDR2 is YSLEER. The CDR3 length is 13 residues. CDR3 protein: CASSQEPSYEQYF. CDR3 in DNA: TGCGCCAGCAGCCAAGAGCCCAGCTACGAGCAGTACTTC.

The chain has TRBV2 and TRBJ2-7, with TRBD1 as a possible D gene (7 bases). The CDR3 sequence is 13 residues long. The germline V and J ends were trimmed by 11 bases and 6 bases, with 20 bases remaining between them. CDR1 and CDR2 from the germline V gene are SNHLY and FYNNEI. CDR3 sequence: CAGLLRQGGEQYF. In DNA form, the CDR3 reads TGTGCCGGACTCCTAAGGCAGGGGGGCGAGCAGTACTTC.

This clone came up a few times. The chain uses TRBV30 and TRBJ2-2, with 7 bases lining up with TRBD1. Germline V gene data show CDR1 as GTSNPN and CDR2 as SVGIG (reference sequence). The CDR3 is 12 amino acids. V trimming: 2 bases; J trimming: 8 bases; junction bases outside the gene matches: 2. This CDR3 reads CAWSPGGGELFF. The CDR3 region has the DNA TGTGCCTGGAGTCCAGGGGGAGGGGAGCTGTTTTTT.

Written as DNA, the CDR3 is TGTGCCAGCAGTTTATTCCTGACAGCCTCTAATTCCAATGAGCAGTTCTTC. This sequence encodes CASSLFLTASNSNEQFF. The V gene is TRBV28, the J gene TRBJ2-1; possibly TRBD1 for D (5 bases). CDR1 and CDR2 (germline): MDHEN, SYDVKM. The ends were cut back, 1 base at V and 6 bases at J, with 19 bases in the middle. The CDR3 loop spans 17 amino acids.

The CDR3 loop reads CASSVGALGTEAFF. CDR3 DNA sequence: TGTGCCAGCAGCGTGGGGGCCTTGGGCACTGAAGCTTTCTTT. The chain is built from TRBV9 and TRBJ1-1, with a weak D call TRBD1 (6 bases). The CDR3 has 14 residues. Trimming pared 2 bases from V and 4 bases from J, leaving 12 bases between. CDR1 and CDR2 from the germline V gene are SGDLS and YYNGEE.

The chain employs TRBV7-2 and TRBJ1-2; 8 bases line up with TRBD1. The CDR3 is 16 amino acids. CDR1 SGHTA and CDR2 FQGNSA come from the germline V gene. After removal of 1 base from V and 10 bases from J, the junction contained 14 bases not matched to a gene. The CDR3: CASSLGILRQGAFYTF. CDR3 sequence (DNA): TGTGCCAGCAGCTTAGGTATTCTTAGGCAGGGGGCATTCTACACCTTC.

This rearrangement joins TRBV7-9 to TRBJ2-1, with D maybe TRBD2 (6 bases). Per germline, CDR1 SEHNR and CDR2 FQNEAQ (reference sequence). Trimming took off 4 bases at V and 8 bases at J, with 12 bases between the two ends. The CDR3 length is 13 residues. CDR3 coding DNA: TGTGCCAGCAGCTCCGGAGGGTTCGATGAGCAGTTCTTC. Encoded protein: CASSSGGFDEQFF.

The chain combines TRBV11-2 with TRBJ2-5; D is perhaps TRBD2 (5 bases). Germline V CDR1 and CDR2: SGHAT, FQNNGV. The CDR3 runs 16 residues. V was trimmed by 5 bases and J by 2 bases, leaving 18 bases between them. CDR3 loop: CASSPMDQRLQETQYF. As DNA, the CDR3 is TGTGCCAGCAGCCCGATGGATCAGCGACTACAAGAGACCCAGTACTTC. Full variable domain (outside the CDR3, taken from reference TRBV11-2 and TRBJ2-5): EAGVAQSPRYKIIEKRQSVAFWCNPISGHATLYWYQQILGQGPKLLIQFQNNGVVDDSQLPKDRFSAERLKGVDSTLKIQPAKLEDSAVYLCASSPMDQRLQETQYFGPGTRLLVL.

Written as DNA, the CDR3 is TGTGCCAGCAATCCCTACACGGGACTAGGAGGCGAGCAGTACTTC. Translating it yields CASNPYTGLGGEQYF. This chain joins TRBV28 and TRBJ2-7; 8 positions agree with TRBD2. The CDR3 is 15 residues long. V shed 7 bases and J 6 bases; nucleotides not matched to a gene: 14. Germline CDR1 and CDR2: MDHEN and SYDVKM.

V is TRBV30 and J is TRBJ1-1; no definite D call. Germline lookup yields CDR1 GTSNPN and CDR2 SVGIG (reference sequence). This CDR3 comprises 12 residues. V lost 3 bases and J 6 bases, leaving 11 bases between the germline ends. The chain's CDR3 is CAWSGGKAEAFF. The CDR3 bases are TGTGCCTGGAGCGGAGGGAAGGCTGAAGCTTTCTTT.

The CDR3 spells CASSLVAAATNEKLFF. CDR3 nucleotides: TGTGCCAGCAGCTTAGTTGCGGCAGCAACTAATGAAAAACTGTTTTTT. This chain uses TRBV7-2 with TRBJ1-4; no reliable D call. The V end was cut by 1 base, the J end by 0 bases, with 9 bases between. This CDR3 spans 16 amino acids. Per germline, CDR1 SGHTA and CDR2 FQGNSA.

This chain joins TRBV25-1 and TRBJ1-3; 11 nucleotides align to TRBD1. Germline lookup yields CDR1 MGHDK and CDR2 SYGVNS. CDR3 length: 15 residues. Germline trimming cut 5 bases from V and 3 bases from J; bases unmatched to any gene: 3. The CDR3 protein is CASSWDRGSGNTIYF. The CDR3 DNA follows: TGTGCCAGCAGTTGGGACAGGGGGAGTGGAAACACCATATATTTT.

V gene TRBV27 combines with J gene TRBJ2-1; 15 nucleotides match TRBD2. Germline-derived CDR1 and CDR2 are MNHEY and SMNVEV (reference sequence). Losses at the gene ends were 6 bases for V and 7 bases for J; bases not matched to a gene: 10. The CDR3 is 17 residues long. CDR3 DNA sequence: TGTGCCAGCAGCGGGGACCTCGGGACTAGCGGGAGGAATGAGCAGTTCTTC. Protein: CASSGDLGTSGRNEQFF.

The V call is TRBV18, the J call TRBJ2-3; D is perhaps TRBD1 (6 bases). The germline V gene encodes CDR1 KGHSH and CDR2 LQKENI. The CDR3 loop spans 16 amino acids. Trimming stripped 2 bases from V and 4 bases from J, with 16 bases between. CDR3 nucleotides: TGTGCCAGCTCACCATTCCTCGAGGCAGGGGCAGATACGCAGTATTTT. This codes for CASSPFLEAGADTQYF.

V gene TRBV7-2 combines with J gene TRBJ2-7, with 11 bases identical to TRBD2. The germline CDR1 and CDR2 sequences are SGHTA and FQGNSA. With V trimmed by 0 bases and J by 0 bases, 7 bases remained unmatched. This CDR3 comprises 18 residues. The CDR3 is CASSLAGSGRGSSYEQYF. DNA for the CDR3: TGTGCCAGCAGCTTAGCCGGTAGCGGGAGGGGAAGCTCCTACGAGCAGTACTTC. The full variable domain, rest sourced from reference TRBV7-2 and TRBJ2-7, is GAGVSQSPSNKVTEKGKDVELRCDPISGHTALYWYRQSLGQGLEFLIYFQGNSAPDKSGLPSDRFSAERTGGSVSTLTIQRTQQEDSAVYLCASSLAGSGRGSSYEQYFGPGTRLTVT.

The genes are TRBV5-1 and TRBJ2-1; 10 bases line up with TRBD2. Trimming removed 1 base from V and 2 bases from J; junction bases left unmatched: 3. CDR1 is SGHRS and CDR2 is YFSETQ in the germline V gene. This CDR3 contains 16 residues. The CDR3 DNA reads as TGCGCCAGCAGCTTGACGCTAGCGGGAGCCTACAATGAGCAGTTCTTC. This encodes CASSLTLAGAYNEQFF. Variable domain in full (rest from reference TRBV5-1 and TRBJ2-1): KAGVTQTPRYLIKTRGQQVTLSCSPISGHRSVSWYQQTPGQGLQFLFEYFSETQRNKGNFPGRFSGRQFSNSRSEMNVSTLELGDSALYLCASSLTLAGAYNEQFFGPGTRLTVL.

The CDR3 region is CASERQGNQPQHF. CDR3 sequence (DNA): TGTGCCAGTGAAAGACAGGGAAATCAGCCCCAGCATTTT. This sequence joins TRBV19 and TRBJ1-5; 7 positions match TRBD1. CDR3 size: 13 residues. The germline V gene has CDR1 LNHDA and CDR2 SQIVND (reference sequence). The junction had 5 bases not matched to a gene; V was cut back by 8 bases and J by 4 bases.

The CDR3 loop reads CASDAVLDRNQPQHF. The CDR3 bases are TGTGCCAGCGATGCCGTTCTCGATAGAAATCAGCCCCAGCATTTT. V usage is TRBV28 and J usage is TRBJ1-5; D ambiguous. Per the germline V gene, CDR1 is MDHEN and CDR2 is SYDVKM. CDR3 length: 15 amino acids. Trimming took 8 bases from V and 4 from J, leaving 18 bases between them.

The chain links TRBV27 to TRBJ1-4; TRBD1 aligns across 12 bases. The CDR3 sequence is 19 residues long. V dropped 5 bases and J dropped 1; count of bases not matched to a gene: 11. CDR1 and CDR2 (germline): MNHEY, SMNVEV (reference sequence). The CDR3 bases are TGTGCCAGCAGTGGCCGGGACAGGGGGCGAACGATAACTAATGAAAAACTGTTTTTT. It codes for CASSGRDRGRTITNEKLFF.

The CDR3 bases are TGCGCCAGCAGCACAACCACAGGCCACTATGGCTACACCTTC. The encoded protein is CASSTTTGHYGYTF. This sequence joins TRBV4-1 and TRBJ1-2; D perhaps matches TRBD1 (5 bases). Per the germline V gene, CDR1 is MGHRA and CDR2 is YSYEKL. V shed 5 bases and J shed 3 bases, with 13 bases lying between them. The CDR3 contains 14 residues.

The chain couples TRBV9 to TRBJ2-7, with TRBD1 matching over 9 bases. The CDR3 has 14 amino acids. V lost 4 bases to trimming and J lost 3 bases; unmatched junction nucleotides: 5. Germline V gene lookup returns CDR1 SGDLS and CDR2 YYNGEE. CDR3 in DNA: TGTGCCAGCAGCCGGGACAGGGATGGCTACGAGCAGTACTTC. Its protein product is CASSRDRDGYEQYF.

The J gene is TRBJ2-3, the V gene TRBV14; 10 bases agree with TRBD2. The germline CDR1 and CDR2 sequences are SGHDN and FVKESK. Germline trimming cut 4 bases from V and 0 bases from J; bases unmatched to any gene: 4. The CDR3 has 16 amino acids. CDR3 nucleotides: TGTGCCAGCAGCCCCATAGCGGGGGGAAGCACAGATACGCAGTATTTT. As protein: CASSPIAGGSTDTQYF.

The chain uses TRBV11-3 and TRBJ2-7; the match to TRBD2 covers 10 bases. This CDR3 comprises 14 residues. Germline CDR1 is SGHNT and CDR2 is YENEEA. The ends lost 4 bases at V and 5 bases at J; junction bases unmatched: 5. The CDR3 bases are TGTGCCAGCAGCTCGGGACTAGCGAGAGACGAGCAGTACTTC. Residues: CASSSGLARDEQYF. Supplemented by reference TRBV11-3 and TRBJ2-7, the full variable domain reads EAGVVQSPRYKIIEKKQPVAFWCNPISGHNTLYWYLQNLGQGPELLIRYENEEAVDDSQLPKDRFSAERLKGVDSTLKIQPAELGDSAVYLCASSSGLARDEQYFGPGTRLTVT.

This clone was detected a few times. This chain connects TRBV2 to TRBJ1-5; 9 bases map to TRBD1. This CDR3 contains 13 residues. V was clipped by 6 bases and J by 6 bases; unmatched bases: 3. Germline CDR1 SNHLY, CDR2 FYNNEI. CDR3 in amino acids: CASRGTGSQPQHF. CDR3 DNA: TGTGCCAGCAGAGGGACAGGGAGTCAGCCCCAGCATTTT.

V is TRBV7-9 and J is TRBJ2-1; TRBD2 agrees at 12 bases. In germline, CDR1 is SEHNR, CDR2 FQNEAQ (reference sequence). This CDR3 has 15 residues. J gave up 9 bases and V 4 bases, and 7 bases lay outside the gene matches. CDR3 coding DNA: TGTGCCAGCAGCTCGACTAGCGGGAGCGTCGGTGAGCAGTTCTTC. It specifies CASSSTSGSVGEQFF. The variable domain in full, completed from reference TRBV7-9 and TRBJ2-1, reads DTGVSQNPRHKITKRGQNVTFRCDPISEHNRLYWYRQTLGQGPEFLTYFQNEAQLEKSRLLSDRFSAERPKGSFSTLEIQRTEQGDSAMYLCASSSTSGSVGEQFFGPGTRLTVL.

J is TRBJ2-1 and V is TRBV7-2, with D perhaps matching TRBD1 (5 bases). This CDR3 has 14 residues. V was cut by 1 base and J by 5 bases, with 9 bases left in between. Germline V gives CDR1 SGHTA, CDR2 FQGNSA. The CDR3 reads CASSLGGLNNEQFF. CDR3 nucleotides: TGTGCCAGCAGCTTAGGGGGCCTCAACAATGAGCAGTTCTTC.

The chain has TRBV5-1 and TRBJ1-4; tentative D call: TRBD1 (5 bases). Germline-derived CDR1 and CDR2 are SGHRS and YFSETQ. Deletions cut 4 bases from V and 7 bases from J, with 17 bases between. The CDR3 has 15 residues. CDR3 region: CASSVQGGYGEKLFF. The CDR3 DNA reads TGCGCCAGCAGCGTGCAGGGAGGCTATGGTGAAAAACTGTTTTTT.

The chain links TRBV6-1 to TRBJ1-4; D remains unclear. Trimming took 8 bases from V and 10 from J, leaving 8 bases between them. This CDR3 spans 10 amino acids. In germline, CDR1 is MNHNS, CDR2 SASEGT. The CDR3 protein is CASSLGKLFF. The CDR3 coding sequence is TGTGCCAGCTCACTCGGAAAACTGTTTTTT.

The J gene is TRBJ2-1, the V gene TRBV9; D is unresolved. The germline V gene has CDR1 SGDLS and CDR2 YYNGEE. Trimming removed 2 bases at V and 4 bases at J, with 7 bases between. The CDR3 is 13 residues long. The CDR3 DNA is TGTGCCAGCAGCGTGCGCCTATACAATGAGCAGTTCTTC. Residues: CASSVRLYNEQFF. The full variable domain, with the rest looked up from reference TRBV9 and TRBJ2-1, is DSGVTQTPKHLITATGQRVTLRCSPRSGDLSVYWYQQSLDQGLQFLIQYYNGEERAKGNILERFSAQQFPDLHSELNLSSLELGDSALYFCASSVRLYNEQFFGPGTRLTVL.

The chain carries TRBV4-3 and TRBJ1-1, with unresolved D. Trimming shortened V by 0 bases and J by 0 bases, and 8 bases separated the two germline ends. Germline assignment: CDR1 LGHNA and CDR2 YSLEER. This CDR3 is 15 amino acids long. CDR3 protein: CASSQEGRLNTEAFF. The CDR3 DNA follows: TGCGCCAGCAGCCAAGAGGGCAGACTGAACACTGAAGCTTTCTTT.